This T cell receptor (beta chain) was recorded in a study of blood T cell repertoires in COVID-19. About the study: Italy, Spain and the United States were the sources of the convalescent and acute COVID-19 samples. PBMCs, B-cell-depleted T cells, or T cells were the source of the cDNA or gDNA that made up the material.

This clone was detected only once. As handled by the study authors: Amplified reference gene primers provided the basis for estimating nucleated cell counts. Generated by immunoSEQ multiplex PCR, the TCRdb table keeps only in-frame clones and is missing some. V and J calls and clone size are given by that table; D and trimming were obtained from the DNA. The sample shows about 200,000 clones, 88% of them seen only once. The trim removed 6 bases at V and 3 bases at J, leaving 9 bases unmatched. The CDR3 loop spans 17 amino acids. Germline V gives CDR1 MDHEN, CDR2 SYDVKM. Sequenced sample: peripheral blood. The chain joins TRBV28 to TRBJ2-2; 11 bases are a match to TRBD2. The sequence was collected from a woman between 40 and 50 years old who had recovered from COVID-19. CDR3 sequence reads: CASRRLAGSPDTGELFF. The CDR3 bases are TGTGCCAGCAGGAGACTAGCGGGATCTCCGGACACCGGGGAGCTGTTTTTT.